A selection of T cell receptor beta chains follows, all from one sample in a study of spatial heterogeneity in lung cancer. Each CDR3 protein is one row after TCRdb ran MiXCR on the 5' RACE reads. The data hold more than 45,000 distinct CDR3 sequences, with under 6% observed a single time. The sample here was PBMCs, taken at surgery. The receptors stem from a male donor with early-stage non-small cell lung cancer. The CDR3 runs from the conserved cysteine through the conserved F or W. A D gene is named only where the DNA matches it firmly. Rows give clone size only sometimes, using once, few, many, or a class for an expanded clone.

>TRBJ1-6|many|-|TRBV20-1
TGCAGTGCTGGACCTAATAATTCACCCCTCCACTTT
CSAGPNNSPLHF
>TRBJ2-5|-|-|TRBV28
TGTGCCAGCAGTCCGCCCCCGGACAGCCAAAAAGAGACCCAGTACTTC
CASSPPPDSQKETQYF
>TRBJ2-2|many|-|TRBV10-3
TGTGCCATCAGTGATCAGGGACCGAACACCGGGGAGCTGTTTTTT
CAISDQGPNTGELFF
>TRBJ1-2|many|TRBD1|TRBV29-1
TGCAGCGTTGAAGCACCCGGACAGGGGCCCAGTGGCTACACCTTC
CSVEAPGQGPSGYTF
>TRBJ1-5|many|TRBD1|TRBV18
TGTGCCAGCTCACCAGGGACAGCTGCGGGGCAGCCCCAGCATTTT
CASSPGTAAGQPQHF
>TRBJ2-1|many|-|TRBV18
TGTGCCAGCTCCCTAATAATGGAAACAGGATATGAGCAGTTCTTC
CASSLIMETGYEQFF
>TRBJ1-3|many|TRBD1|TRBV2
TGTGCCAGCAGTTCCCGGGACAGTTACTCTGGAAACACCATATATTTT
CASSSRDSYSGNTIYF
>TRBJ2-1|many|-|TRBV7-8
TGTGCCAGCAGCCCTCTCCTTCTTGGGGGCAATGAGCAGTTCTTC
CASSPLLLGGNEQFF
>TRBJ1-6|few|-|TRBV20-1
TGCAGTGCTAGAGATGAGGCGGATTCACCCCTCCACTTT
CSARDEADSPLHF
>TRBJ1-6|few|-|TRBV6-2/TRBV6-3
TGTGCCAGCAGTTACTCGATGCAACCCCTCCACTTT
CASSYSMQPLHF
>TRBJ1-6|medium-sized|TRBD1|TRBV5-1
TGCGCCAGCAGCTTGGCCGGGACAGGTTATTCACCCCTCCACTTT
CASSLAGTGYSPLHF
>TRBJ2-7|many|-|TRBV7-2
TGTGCCAGCAGCTTATTTGGATACGAGCAGTACTTC
CASSLFGYEQYF
>TRBJ2-3|many|-|TRBV5-5
TGTGCCAGCAGCTTTTGGGGAGTGGGCTCAGATACGCAGTATTTT
CASSFWGVGSDTQYF
>TRBJ1-2|many|TRBD1|TRBV12-3/TRBV12-4
TGTGCCAGCAGTTTACGGACAGGTTCTACGACTCACTATGGCTACACCTTC
CASSLRTGSTTHYGYTF
>TRBJ1-6|many|TRBD1|TRBV7-3
TGTGCCAGCAGCTTAACCCCGGAGACAGGGTTACACTTT
CASSLTPETGLHF
>TRBJ1-6|-|-|TRBV7-6
TGTGCCAGCAGCTTAGGGGACAACAATTCACCCCTCCACTTT
CASSLGDNNSPLHF
>TRBJ2-3|many|-|TRBV6-1
TGTGCCAGCAGTGAGAAAGAGGGCCCTACGACGCAGTATTTT
CASSEKEGPTTQYF
>TRBJ1-5|many|TRBD1|TRBV7-2
TGTGCCAGCAGCTTCGGAACGACAGGGGATGGCAATCAGCCCCAGCATTTT
CASSFGTTGDGNQPQHF
>TRBJ1-3|-|-|TRBV9
TGTGCCAGCAGCGCCTCCGAGCTGGGCACCTCTGGAAACACCATATATTTT
CASSASELGTSGNTIYF
>TRBJ2-1|many|-|TRBV19
TGTGCCAGTAGTCGGGAGAATCTCTACAATGAGCAGTTCTTC
CASSRENLYNEQFF
>TRBJ1-1|many|-|TRBV6-5
TGTGCCAGCAGTTACGGGGGCGGCACTGAAGCTTTCTTT
CASSYGGGTEAFF
>TRBJ2-1|many|-|TRBV3-1
TGTGCCAGCAGCCAAGATTTAGCCAGCAATGAGCAGTTCTTC
CASSQDLASNEQFF
>TRBJ2-7|many|-|TRBV7-2
TGTGCCAGCAGCTTAGCCTCTACTAAAAAAGGTGACGAGCAGTACTTC
CASSLASTKKGDEQYF
>TRBJ2-7|many|-|TRBV29-1
TGCAGCGTTGCCTCGGACCAGGGTGGCGAGCAGTACTTC
CSVASDQGGEQYF
>TRBJ2-1|many|TRBD2|TRBV7-9
TGTGCCAGCAGCCCTAGCGGGATGGGCCACAATGAGCAGTTCTTC
CASSPSGMGHNEQFF
>TRBJ2-1|many|TRBD2|TRBV7-9
TGTGCCAGCAGCTTAGCCCTAGCGGGAACCCACAATGAGCAGTTCTTC
CASSLALAGTHNEQFF
>TRBJ1-2|many|-|TRBV3-1
TGTGCCAGCAGCACCGGGGATTTTGGCTACACCTTC
CASSTGDFGYTF
>TRBJ2-5|many|TRBD2|TRBV19
TGTGCCAGTAAAGTGGGAGGGCCCGGTCAAGAGACCCAGTACTTC
CASKVGGPGQETQYF
>TRBJ2-7|many|-|TRBV28
TGTGCCAGCGGAACGCTAACCCACCAGGGTGAGCAGTACTTC
CASGTLTHQGEQYF
>TRBJ1-2|many|-|TRBV5-1
TGCGCCAGCAGCTCACGAGGCGTCTCTAACTATGGCTACACCTTC
CASSSRGVSNYGYTF
>TRBJ1-1|many|-|TRBV30
TGTGCCCGGACCAGGGGCGGGGAGCACACTGAAGCTTTCTTT
CARTRGGEHTEAFF
>TRBJ1-2|many|-|TRBV5-4
TGTGCCAGCAGCTTGGAACCCAGTAACCTTAGCTACACCTTC
CASSLEPSNLSYTF
>TRBJ2-7|many|-|TRBV19
TGTGCCAGTAGTACCAGGGACGAAGGCTACGAGCAGTACTTC
CASSTRDEGYEQYF
>TRBJ2-1|few|TRBD2|TRBV20-1
TGCAGTGCTAGAGATGAGGTCCCCACTAGCGGAGACGACAATGAGCAGTTCTTC
CSARDEVPTSGDDNEQFF
>TRBJ2-3|many|TRBD1|TRBV29-1
TGCAGCGTTGAATATGACAGGGAAGATACGCAGTATTTT
CSVEYDREDTQYF
>TRBJ1-1|many|-|TRBV2
TGTGCCAGCAGTGAACTCACCAGCATGAACACTGAAGCTTTCTTT
CASSELTSMNTEAFF
>TRBJ2-1|many|-|TRBV30
TGTGCCTGGAGTGTACGAGGTGGTGAGCAGTTCTTC
CAWSVRGGEQFF
>TRBJ2-3|-|-|TRBV4-1
TGCGCCAGCAGCCGCCCCTCCACTAACACAGATACGCAGTATTTT
CASSRPSTNTDTQYF
>TRBJ2-1|many|-|TRBV5-1
TGCGCCAGCAGCCCCCTGGGCCGAAATGAGCAGTTCTTC
CASSPLGRNEQFF
>TRBJ1-2|-|-|TRBV20-1
TGCAGTGCTAGAGGACACTTAGCTAACTATGGCTACACCTTC
CSARGHLANYGYTF
>TRBJ2-5|many|-|TRBV15
TGTGCCACCAGCCGCCTGGGGCTGGAGGGGCGAGAGACCCAGTACTTC
CATSRLGLEGRETQYF
>TRBJ1-1|many|-|TRBV27
TGTGCCAGCAGTTTATCATCACAGTTGAACACTGAAGCTTTCTTT
CASSLSSQLNTEAFF
>TRBJ2-2|many|-|TRBV10-1
TGCGCCAGCCCGTCTGTAGCCGGGGAGCTGTTTTTT
CASPSVAGELFF
>TRBJ2-6|many|TRBD1|TRBV27
TGTGCCAGCACCCTGGGCAGGGGGAGCCCTGGGGCCAACGTCCTGACTTTC
CASTLGRGSPGANVLTF
>TRBJ2-7|-|-|TRBV6-1
TGTGCCAGCACACTACACTACGAGCAGTACTTC
CASTLHYEQYF
>TRBJ1-2|many|-|TRBV29-1
TGCAGCGTTGCGGACCTATATGGCTACACCTTC
CSVADLYGYTF
>TRBJ1-1|many|-|TRBV7-8
TGTGCCAGCAGCTTTCTTTTTGTGGACACTGAAGCTTTCTTT
CASSFLFVDTEAFF
>TRBJ2-7|many|TRBD1|TRBV12-3/TRBV12-4
TGTGCCAGCAGTATTGGACAGGGGGGGTACGAGCAGTACTTC
CASSIGQGGYEQYF
>TRBJ1-2|many|-|TRBV10-3
TGTGCCATCAGTGAGCACACCTGGGACTATGGCTACACCTTC
CAISEHTWDYGYTF
>TRBJ2-4|many|-|TRBV6-5
TGTGCCAGCAGTTATAGAAAATCGGCGGCCAAAAACATTCAGTACTTC
CASSYRKSAAKNIQYF
>TRBJ2-3|many|TRBD2|TRBV12-3/TRBV12-4
TGTGCCAGCACCGTACAAGCGGGAGGTACAGATACGCAGTATTTT
CASTVQAGGTDTQYF